This T cell receptor beta chain is drawn from a study of CD8 T cells in Susac syndrome (dated by TCRdb to between 2017 and 2020). Describing the broader study: The study used repertoire sequencing to test whether antigen drove CD8+ T cell activation and differentiation in Susac syndrome. The study compared CD8+ T cell repertoire clonality among 12 healthy donors, 14 Susac syndrome patients and roughly 16 multiple sclerosis patients. Results and caveats for the whole study, not just this receptor: The TCR sequencing and HLA analysis was acknowledged to have included a relatively small number of individuals.

CDR1 and CDR2, per the germline V gene (reference sequence), are SGHAT and FQDESV. V is reduced by 5 bases and J by 0 bases, leaving a spacing of 14 bases between them. From its cysteine to its phenylalanine, the CDR3 spans 15 amino acids. The entry retains the CDR3 DNA only, 45 bases that are in frame from base 1. Peripheral blood CD8+ and CD4+ T cells from healthy donors, Susac syndrome patients and multiple sclerosis patients were profiled by high-throughput TCR beta sequencing. Multiple sclerosis controls were treatment-naive patients with stable or active relapsing-remitting disease fulfilling revised McDonald criteria. Bulk CD8+ and CD4+ T cells were purified by magnetic negative isolation, whereas CD8+ TEMRA cells were enriched by FACS. Blood was collected in EDTA tubes and processed within 24 hours, with PBMCs isolated through density gradient centrifugation. PBMCs intended for TCR sequencing were frozen in liquid nitrogen and were later thawed in a 37 degrees C water bath. The sorted or isolated CD4+, CD8+ and CD8+ TEMRA cells reached a purity of at least 90%.

RNA was extracted with the RNeasy kit and roughly 0.45 to 1 ug was reverse transcribed using random hexamers. TCR beta CDR3 regions were amplified with the immunoSEQ multiplex PCR assay covering 54 Vbeta and 13 Jbeta segments. To correct PCR amplification bias, a synthetic template baseline was used for both primer optimization and computational correction. From the authors' description of their analysis: Only productive sequences were kept, with reads annotated to V, D and J genes according to IMGT and analyzed in immunoSEQ Analyzer. Clonality was computed as one minus Shannon entropy normalized by log2 of the number of productive unique sequences. Public and private clones were assessed among the 100 most prevalent clones of each patient and control. Clones were defined as Susac-specific when absent from the healthy and MS cohorts, from approximately 1,100 published viral clones and from other ImmuneACCESS disease sequences. TCRdb ran its own pipeline on the public reads, namely fastp trimming at Q25 and MiXCR clone calling, and kept in-frame beta chains. Each entry merges the rows of one CDR3 protein and shows their most common DNA and genes. The V and J calls and clone size are TCRdb's, not the authors'. The sample data list approximately 53,000 distinct CDR3 sequences, and about 92% of these were observed just once. About 0.54% of the sample is held by the ten biggest clonotypes.

Concerning this clonotype: No cognate antigen has been identified for it. No base-level quality is on record; no much larger clone is a single base apart.

Sequencing input: CD8+ T cells from PBMCs. This receptor chain uses TRBV11-1 and TRBJ2-7; 6 matching bases give a weak D call of TRBD1. The receptor comes from a human donor with multiple sclerosis. The DNA sequence reads TGTGCCAGCAGCAGAGGACAGTCGAGCTCCTACGAGCAGTACTTC. This codes for CASSRGQSSSYEQYF. With the rest looked up from the reference TRBV11-1 and TRBJ2-7 genes rather than sequenced, the full variable domain is EAEVAQSPRYKITEKSQAVAFWCDPISGHATLYWYRQILGQGPELLVQFQDESVVDDSQLPKDRFSAERLKGVDSTLKIQPAELGDSAMYLCASSRGQSSSYEQYFGPGTRLTVT.